This T cell receptor beta chain was retrieved from a study of T cell responses to AZD1222 COVID-19 vaccine. Overall study: The analysis combined second doses at about 4 or about 12 weeks.

The repertoire was sequenced with immunoSEQ multiplex PCR; TCRdb's copy has only in-frame clones and lacks some. The profile shows roughly 78,000 clones, around four fifths of them singletons. Worth noting for this clone: Its specificity is not known.

Notes on the study in general: A mostly white British donor set with more females was recruited, and clonal diversity was possibly underestimated. Sampled repertoires all dated from after the peak T cell response. Targeting of unmutated variant regions was reportedly seen in nearly half of spike-specific TCRs.

Trimming left V 0 bases short and J 2 bases short, with 12 bases between. CDR3 size: 15 residues. CDR1 is SGHKS, CDR2 YYEKEE, per germline (reference sequence). Here the sequenced sample was peripheral blood, taken on day 0 of AZD1222 vaccination. This TCR was recovered from an adult in good health. V is TRBV5-5 and J is TRBJ2-7; possibly TRBD2 for D (7 bases). The CDR3 DNA is TGTGCCAGCAGCTTGGATGCGGGGGCGCCCTACGAGCAGTACTTC. Protein product: CASSLDAGAPYEQYF.